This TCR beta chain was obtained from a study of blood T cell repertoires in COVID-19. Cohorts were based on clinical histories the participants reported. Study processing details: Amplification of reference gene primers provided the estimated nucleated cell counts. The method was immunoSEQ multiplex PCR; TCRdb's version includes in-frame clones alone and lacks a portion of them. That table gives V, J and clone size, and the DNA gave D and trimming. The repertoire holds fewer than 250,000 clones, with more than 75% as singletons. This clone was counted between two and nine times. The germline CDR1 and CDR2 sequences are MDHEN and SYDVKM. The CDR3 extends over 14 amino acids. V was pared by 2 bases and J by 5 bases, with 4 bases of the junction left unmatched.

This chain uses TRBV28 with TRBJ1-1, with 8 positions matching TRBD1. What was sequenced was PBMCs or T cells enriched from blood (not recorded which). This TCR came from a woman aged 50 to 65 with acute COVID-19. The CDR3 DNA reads TGTGCCAGCAGTTTAGCAGGGGGCGGGACTGAAGCTTTCTTT. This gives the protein CASSLAGGGTEAFF.